These T cell receptor beta chains were read from a single sample in a study of shared clonotypes between healthy human individuals. Sequenced by immunoSEQ multiplex PCR; TCRdb stores in-frame clones only, minus some. The sample yields about 480,000 clones, around 74% seen once. The material sequenced was PBMCs. The receptors come from a woman aged 40-49 years in good health. Some clones in this sample may be carry-over from other donors' samples. Both conserved end residues are trimmed from each CDR3. Fields, in order: V gene, CDR3 length, clone size, CDR3 protein. Size is omitted from some rows. Given values are once, few, many or a class for expanded clones.

v_call: TRBV6-5
cdr3_length: 13
clone_size: -
cdr3_aa: ASSAGHLSYNEQF

v_call: TRBV7-2
cdr3_length: 15
clone_size: -
cdr3_aa: ASSPSGTSTYTGELF

v_call: TRBV4-1
cdr3_length: 13
clone_size: -
cdr3_aa: ASSQLLAGAYEQY

v_call: TRBV11-2
cdr3_length: 11
clone_size: -
cdr3_aa: ASSFGGVTEAF

v_call: TRBV4-1
cdr3_length: 14
clone_size: -
cdr3_aa: ASSQEGRGVKTEAF

v_call: TRBV7-3
cdr3_length: 16
clone_size: -
cdr3_aa: ASSLGVVGGRLGDTQY

v_call: TRBV7-8
cdr3_length: 13
clone_size: -
cdr3_aa: ASSVAGGRDYGYT

v_call: TRBV5-1
cdr3_length: 11
clone_size: once
cdr3_aa: ASSLAGTEEQY

v_call: TRBV7-2
cdr3_length: 13
clone_size: -
cdr3_aa: ASTPGTGSFYEQY

v_call: TRBV5-1
cdr3_length: 15
clone_size: once
cdr3_aa: ASSFPLIGGEGTTLY

v_call: TRBV18
cdr3_length: 12
clone_size: -
cdr3_aa: ASSPPGGLETQY

v_call: TRBV6-5
cdr3_length: 11
clone_size: -
cdr3_aa: ASSYPLQCEQY

v_call: TRBV11-2
cdr3_length: 12
clone_size: once
cdr3_aa: ASSLDGPAYEQY

v_call: TRBV7-2
cdr3_length: 12
clone_size: -
cdr3_aa: ASSSVLDYNEQF

v_call: TRBV5-8
cdr3_length: 16
clone_size: -
cdr3_aa: ASSLGTSGKSGYNEQF

v_call: TRBV4-2
cdr3_length: 12
clone_size: few
cdr3_aa: ASSPGQGDEKLF

v_call: TRBV19
cdr3_length: 12
clone_size: -
cdr3_aa: ASSRRSSYNEQF

v_call: TRBV5-6
cdr3_length: 13
clone_size: few
cdr3_aa: ASSWGRHSYNEQF

v_call: TRBV19
cdr3_length: 12
clone_size: -
cdr3_aa: ASSIEGHSYEQY

v_call: TRBV7-2
cdr3_length: 15
clone_size: -
cdr3_aa: ASSPPWGSGRGKTQY

v_call: TRBV19
cdr3_length: 12
clone_size: once
cdr3_aa: ASSIEFGNYGYT

v_call: TRBV7-2
cdr3_length: 12
clone_size: -
cdr3_aa: ASSLGDYSYEQY

v_call: TRBV16
cdr3_length: 13
clone_size: -
cdr3_aa: ASRGREMGTDTQY

v_call: TRBV10-3
cdr3_length: 15
clone_size: -
cdr3_aa: AISESSGTESHGGYT

v_call: TRBV7-8
cdr3_length: 14
clone_size: -
cdr3_aa: ASSLFGASGANVLT

v_call: TRBV5-1
cdr3_length: 14
clone_size: -
cdr3_aa: ASSSGNSGSADTQY

v_call: TRBV7-7
cdr3_length: 12
clone_size: once
cdr3_aa: ASSFSYPSYEQY

v_call: TRBV11-1
cdr3_length: 14
clone_size: -
cdr3_aa: ATSGPGGSGLGEQY

v_call: TRBV28
cdr3_length: 15
clone_size: -
cdr3_aa: ASSPPTSGSSSYEQY

v_call: TRBV6-1
cdr3_length: 12
clone_size: -
cdr3_aa: ASSRSGGSQPQH

v_call: TRBV5-6
cdr3_length: 13
clone_size: -
cdr3_aa: ASKERGHGLETQY

v_call: TRBV11-2
cdr3_length: 13
clone_size: -
cdr3_aa: ASSLGRGGEIEQY

v_call: TRBV7-2
cdr3_length: 13
clone_size: once
cdr3_aa: ASSLPGTTSREQY

v_call: TRBV5-1
cdr3_length: 14
clone_size: -
cdr3_aa: ASSPLTGGTGYGYT

v_call: TRBV7-8
cdr3_length: 11
clone_size: -
cdr3_aa: ASSPRGPGTQY

v_call: TRBV6-6
cdr3_length: 10
clone_size: once
cdr3_aa: ASQRGRGEQF

v_call: TRBV6-5
cdr3_length: 13
clone_size: -
cdr3_aa: ASSYSGRETDTQY

v_call: TRBV6-1
cdr3_length: 12
clone_size: -
cdr3_aa: ASSRDTENTEAF

v_call: TRBV6-4
cdr3_length: 12
clone_size: -
cdr3_aa: ASSDIGVNTEAF

v_call: TRBV19
cdr3_length: 14
clone_size: -
cdr3_aa: ASSGRQGGNQETQY

v_call: TRBV27
cdr3_length: 11
clone_size: few
cdr3_aa: ASSTTRYNEQF

v_call: TRBV29-1
cdr3_length: 13
clone_size: -
cdr3_aa: SVEGGGTSGGEQF

v_call: TRBV18
cdr3_length: 13
clone_size: -
cdr3_aa: ASSPRVRGPTEAF